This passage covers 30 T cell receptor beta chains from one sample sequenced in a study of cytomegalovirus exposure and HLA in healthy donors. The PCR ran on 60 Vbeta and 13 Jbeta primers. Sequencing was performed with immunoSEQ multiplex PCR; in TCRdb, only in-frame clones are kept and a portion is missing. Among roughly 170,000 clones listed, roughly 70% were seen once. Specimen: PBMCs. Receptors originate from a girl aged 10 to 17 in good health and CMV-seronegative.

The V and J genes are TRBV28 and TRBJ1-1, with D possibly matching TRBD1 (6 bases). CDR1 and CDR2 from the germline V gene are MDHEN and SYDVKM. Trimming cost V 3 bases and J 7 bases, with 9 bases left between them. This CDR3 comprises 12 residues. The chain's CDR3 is CASSFEQGEAFF. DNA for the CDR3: TGTGCCAGCAGTTTTGAACAGGGTGAAGCTTTCTTT.

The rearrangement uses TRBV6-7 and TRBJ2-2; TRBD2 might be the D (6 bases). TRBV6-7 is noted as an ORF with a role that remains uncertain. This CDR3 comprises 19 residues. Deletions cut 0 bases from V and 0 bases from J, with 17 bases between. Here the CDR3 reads CASSYSEGQGRANTGELFF. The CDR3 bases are TGTGCCAGCAGTTACTCGGAGGGGCAGGGACGTGCGAACACCGGGGAGCTGTTTTTT.

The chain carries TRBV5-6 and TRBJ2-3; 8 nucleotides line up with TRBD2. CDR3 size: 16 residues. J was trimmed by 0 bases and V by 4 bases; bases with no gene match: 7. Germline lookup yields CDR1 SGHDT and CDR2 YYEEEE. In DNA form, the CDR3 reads TGTGCCAGCAGCCCCGTAGCGGGGCATAGCACAGATACGCAGTATTTT. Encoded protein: CASSPVAGHSTDTQYF.

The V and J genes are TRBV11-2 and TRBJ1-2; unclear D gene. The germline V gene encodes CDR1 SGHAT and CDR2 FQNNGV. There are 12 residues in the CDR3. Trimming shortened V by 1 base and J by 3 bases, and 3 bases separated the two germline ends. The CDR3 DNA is TGTGCCAGCAGCTTAGCGGACTATGGCTACACCTTC. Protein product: CASSLADYGYTF.

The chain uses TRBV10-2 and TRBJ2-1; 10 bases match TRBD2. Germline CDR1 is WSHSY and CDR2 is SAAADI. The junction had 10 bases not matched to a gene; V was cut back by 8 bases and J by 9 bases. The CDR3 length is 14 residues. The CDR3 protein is CASLTSGTSSEQFF. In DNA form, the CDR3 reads TGCGCCAGCCTTACTAGCGGGACCAGCAGTGAGCAGTTCTTC.

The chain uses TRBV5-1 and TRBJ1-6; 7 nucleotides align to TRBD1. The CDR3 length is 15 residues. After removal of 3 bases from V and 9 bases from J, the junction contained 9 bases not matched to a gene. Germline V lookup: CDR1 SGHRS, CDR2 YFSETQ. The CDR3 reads CASSSGQVGGSPLHF. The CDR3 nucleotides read TGCGCCAGCAGCTCAGGACAGGTTGGGGGTTCACCCCTCCACTTT.

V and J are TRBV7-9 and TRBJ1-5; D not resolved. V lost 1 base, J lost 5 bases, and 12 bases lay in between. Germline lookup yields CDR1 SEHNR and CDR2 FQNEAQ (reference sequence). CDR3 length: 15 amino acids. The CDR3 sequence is CASSLGGPADQPQHF. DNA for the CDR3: TGTGCCAGCAGCTTAGGAGGGCCCGCGGATCAGCCCCAGCATTTT. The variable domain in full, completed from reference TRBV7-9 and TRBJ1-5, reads DTGVSQNPRHKITKRGQNVTFRCDPISEHNRLYWYRQTLGQGPEFLTYFQNEAQLEKSRLLSDRFSAERPKGSFSTLEIQRTEQGDSAMYLCASSLGGPADQPQHFGDGTRLSIL.

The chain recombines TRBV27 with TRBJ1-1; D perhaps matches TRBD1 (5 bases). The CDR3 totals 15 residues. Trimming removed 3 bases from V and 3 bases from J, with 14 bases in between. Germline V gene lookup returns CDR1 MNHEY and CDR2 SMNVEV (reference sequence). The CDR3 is CASSFRAGMDTEAFF. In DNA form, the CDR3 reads TGTGCCAGCAGTTTTAGGGCAGGGATGGACACTGAAGCTTTCTTT.

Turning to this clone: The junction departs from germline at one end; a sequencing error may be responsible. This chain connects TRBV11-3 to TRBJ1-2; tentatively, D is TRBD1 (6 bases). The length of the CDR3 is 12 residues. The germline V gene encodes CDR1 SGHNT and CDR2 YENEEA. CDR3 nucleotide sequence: TGTGCCAGCAGCAACCCTCGACAGGTCCCCTCCTTC. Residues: CASSNPRQVPSF.

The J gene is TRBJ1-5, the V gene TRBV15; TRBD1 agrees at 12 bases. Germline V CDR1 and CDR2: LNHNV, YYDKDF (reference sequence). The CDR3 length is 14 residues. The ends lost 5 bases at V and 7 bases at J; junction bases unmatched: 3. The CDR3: CATSGTGGEQPQHF. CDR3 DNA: TGTGCCACCAGCGGGACAGGGGGCGAACAGCCCCAGCATTTT.

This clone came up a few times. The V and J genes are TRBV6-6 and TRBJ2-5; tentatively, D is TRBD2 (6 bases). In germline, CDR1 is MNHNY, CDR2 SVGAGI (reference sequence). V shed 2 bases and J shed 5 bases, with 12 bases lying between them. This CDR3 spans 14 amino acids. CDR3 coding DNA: TGTGCCAGCAGTTACGATGGGGGACTCGAGACCCAGTACTTC. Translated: CASSYDGGLETQYF.

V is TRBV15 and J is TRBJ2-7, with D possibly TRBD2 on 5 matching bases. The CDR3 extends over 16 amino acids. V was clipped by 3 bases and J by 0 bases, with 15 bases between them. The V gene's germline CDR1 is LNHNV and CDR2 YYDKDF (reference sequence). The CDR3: CATSRRGLQHSYEQYF. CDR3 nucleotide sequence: TGTGCCACCAGCAGGCGAGGGCTACAACACTCCTACGAGCAGTACTTC.

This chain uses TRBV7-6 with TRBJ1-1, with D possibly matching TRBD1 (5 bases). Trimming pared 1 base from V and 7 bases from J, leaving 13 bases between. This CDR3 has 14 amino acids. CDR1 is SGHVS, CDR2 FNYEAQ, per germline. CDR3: CASSLVFQGSEAFF. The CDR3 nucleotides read TGTGCCAGCAGCTTAGTATTTCAGGGCAGTGAAGCTTTCTTT.

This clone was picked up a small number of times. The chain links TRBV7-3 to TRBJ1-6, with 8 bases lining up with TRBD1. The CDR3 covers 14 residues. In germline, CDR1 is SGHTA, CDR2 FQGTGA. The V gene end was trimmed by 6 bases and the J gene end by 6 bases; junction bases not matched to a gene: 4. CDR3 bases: TGTGCCAGCAGTCGGACAGGGCGTAATTCACCCCTCCACTTT. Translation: CASSRTGRNSPLHF.

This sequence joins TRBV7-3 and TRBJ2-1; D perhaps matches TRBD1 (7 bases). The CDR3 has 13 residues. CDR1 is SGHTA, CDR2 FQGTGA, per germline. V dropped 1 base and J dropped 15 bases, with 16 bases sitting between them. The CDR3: CASSLRVEGAVFF. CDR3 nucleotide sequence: TGTGCCAGCAGCTTAAGGGTGGAGGGGGCCGTGTTCTTC. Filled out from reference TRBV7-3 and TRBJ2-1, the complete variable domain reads GAGVSQTPSNKVTEKGKYVELRCDPISGHTALYWYRQSLGQGPEFLIYFQGTGAADDSGLPNDRFFAVRPEGSVSTLKIQRTERGDSAVYLCASSLRVEGAVFFGPGTRLTVL.

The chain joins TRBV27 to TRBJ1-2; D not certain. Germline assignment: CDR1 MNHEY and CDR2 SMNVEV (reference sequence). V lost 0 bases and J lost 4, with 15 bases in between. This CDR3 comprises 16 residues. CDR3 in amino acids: CASSLSIPAGVYGYTF. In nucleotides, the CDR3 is TGTGCCAGCAGTTTATCGATACCGGCAGGTGTCTATGGCTACACCTTC.

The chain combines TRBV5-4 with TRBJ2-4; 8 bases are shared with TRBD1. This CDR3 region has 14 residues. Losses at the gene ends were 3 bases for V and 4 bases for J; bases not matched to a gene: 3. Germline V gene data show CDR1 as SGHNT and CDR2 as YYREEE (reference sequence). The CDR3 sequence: CASSSRDRKNIQYF. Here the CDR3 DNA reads TGTGCCAGCAGCTCCCGGGACAGGAAAAACATTCAGTACTTC.

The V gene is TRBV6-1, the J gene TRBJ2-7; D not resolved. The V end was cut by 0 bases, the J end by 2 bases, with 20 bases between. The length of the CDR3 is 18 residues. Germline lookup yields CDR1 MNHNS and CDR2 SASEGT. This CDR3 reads CASSEAKAEIQAPYEQYF. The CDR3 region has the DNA TGTGCCAGCAGTGAAGCTAAGGCTGAGATCCAGGCCCCCTACGAGCAGTACTTC.

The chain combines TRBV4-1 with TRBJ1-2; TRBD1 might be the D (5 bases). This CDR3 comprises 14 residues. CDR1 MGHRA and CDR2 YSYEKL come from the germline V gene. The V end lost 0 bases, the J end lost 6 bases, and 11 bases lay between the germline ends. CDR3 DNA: TGCGCCAGCAGCCAAGATCCGGGGGAAGATGGCTACACCTTC. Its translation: CASSQDPGEDGYTF.

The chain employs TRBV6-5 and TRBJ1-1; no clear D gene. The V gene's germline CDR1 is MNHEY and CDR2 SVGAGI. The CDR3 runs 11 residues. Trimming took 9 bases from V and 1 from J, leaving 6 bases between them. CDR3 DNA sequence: TGTGCCAGTGGAGGGAACACTGAAGCTTTCTTT. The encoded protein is CASGGNTEAFF.

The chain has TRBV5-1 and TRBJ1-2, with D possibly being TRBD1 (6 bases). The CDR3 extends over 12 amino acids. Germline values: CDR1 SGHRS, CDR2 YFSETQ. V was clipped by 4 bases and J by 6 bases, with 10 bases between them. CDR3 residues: CASSHGQNGYTF. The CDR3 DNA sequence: TGCGCCAGCAGCCATGGACAGAATGGCTACACCTTC.

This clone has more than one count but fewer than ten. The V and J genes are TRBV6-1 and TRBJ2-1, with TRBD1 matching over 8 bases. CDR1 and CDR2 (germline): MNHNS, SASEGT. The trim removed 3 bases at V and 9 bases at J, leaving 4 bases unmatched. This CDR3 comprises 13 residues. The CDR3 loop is CASSESTGVEQFF. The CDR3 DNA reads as TGTGCCAGCAGTGAGTCGACAGGGGTTGAGCAGTTCTTC.

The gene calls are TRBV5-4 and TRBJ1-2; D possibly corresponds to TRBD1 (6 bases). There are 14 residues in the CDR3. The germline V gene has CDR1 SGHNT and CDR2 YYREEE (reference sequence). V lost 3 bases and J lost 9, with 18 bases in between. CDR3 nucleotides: TGTGCCAGCAGCTCGGATAACAGGGCGGTTAGCTACACCTTC. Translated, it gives CASSSDNRAVSYTF.

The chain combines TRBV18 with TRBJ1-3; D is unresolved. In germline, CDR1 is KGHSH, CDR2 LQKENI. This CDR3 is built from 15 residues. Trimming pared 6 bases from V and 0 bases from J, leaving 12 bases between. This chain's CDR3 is CASSLDISSGNTIYF. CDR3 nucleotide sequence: TGTGCCAGCTCTCTTGACATCAGCTCTGGAAACACCATATATTTT.

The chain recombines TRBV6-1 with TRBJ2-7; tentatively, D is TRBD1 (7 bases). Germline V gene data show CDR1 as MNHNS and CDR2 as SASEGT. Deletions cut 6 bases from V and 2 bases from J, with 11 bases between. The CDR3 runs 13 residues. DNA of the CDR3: TGTGCCAGCAGCCAGGGGGGAGCCTACGAGCAGTACTTC. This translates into CASSQGGAYEQYF.

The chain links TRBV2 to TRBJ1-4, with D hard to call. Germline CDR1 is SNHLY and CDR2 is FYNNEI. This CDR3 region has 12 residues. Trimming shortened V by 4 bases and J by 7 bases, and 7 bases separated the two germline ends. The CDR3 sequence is CASSAKSEKLFF. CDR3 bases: TGTGCCAGCAGTGCGAAGAGTGAAAAACTGTTTTTT.

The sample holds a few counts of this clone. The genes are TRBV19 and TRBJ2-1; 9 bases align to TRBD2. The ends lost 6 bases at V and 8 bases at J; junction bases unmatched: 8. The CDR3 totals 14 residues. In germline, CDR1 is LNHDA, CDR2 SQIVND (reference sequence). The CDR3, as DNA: TGTGCCAGTAGCAAGGGACTAGCAAGCGATGAGCAGTTCTTC. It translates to CASSKGLASDEQFF. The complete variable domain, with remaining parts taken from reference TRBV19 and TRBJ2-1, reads DGGITQSPKYLFRKEGQNVTLSCEQNLNHDAMYWYRQDPGQGLRLIYYSQIVNDFQKGDIAEGYSVSREKKESFPLTVTSAQKNPTAFYLCASSKGLASDEQFFGPGTRLTVL.

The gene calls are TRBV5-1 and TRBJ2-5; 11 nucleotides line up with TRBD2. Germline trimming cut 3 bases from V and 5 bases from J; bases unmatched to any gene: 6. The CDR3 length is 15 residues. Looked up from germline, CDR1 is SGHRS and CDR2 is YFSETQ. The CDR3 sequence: CASSSLAGGLETQYF. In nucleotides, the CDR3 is TGCGCCAGCAGCTCCTTAGCGGGGGGGCTTGAGACCCAGTACTTC.

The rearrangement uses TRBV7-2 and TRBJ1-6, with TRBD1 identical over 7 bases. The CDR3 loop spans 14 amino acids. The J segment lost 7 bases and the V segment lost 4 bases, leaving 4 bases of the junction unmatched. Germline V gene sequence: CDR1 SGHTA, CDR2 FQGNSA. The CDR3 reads CASSSQGRNSPLHF. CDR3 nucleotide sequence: TGTGCCAGCAGCTCACAGGGGAGGAATTCACCCCTCCACTTT.

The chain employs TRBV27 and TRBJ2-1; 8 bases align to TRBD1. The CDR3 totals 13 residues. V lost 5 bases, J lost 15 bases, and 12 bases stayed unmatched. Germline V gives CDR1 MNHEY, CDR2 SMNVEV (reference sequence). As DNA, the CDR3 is TGTGCCAGCAGTCTCTCCCCTCGACAGGGGTCGTTCTTC. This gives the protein CASSLSPRQGSFF.